These T cell receptor beta chains were read from a single sample in a study of blood T cell repertoires in COVID-19. Profiling relied on immunoSEQ multiplex PCR, and the TCRdb table lists in-frame clones only, not all of them. The data show approximately 140,000 clones, around 80% seen once. The sequenced sample consisted of peripheral blood. Source of these receptors: a human donor in a cohort sampled during active COVID-19. CDR3s include the opening cysteine and the closing phenylalanine or tryptophan. A D gene is named only where the DNA matches it firmly. The size field is filled for only some rows; it gives once, few, many or a size class.

v_gene: TRBV5-1; abundance: many; j_gene: TRBJ2-7; d_gene: -; CDR3aa: CASSLYSRPLSSYEQYF; CDR3nt: TGCGCCAGCAGCTTGTACTCCCGTCCGTTAAGCTCCTACGAGCAGTACTTC
v_gene: TRBV6-5; abundance: -; j_gene: TRBJ1-4; d_gene: -; CDR3aa: CASSYGGGREKLFF; CDR3nt: TGTGCCAGCAGTTACGGGGGGGGGCGCGAAAAACTGTTTTTT
v_gene: TRBV11-3; abundance: -; j_gene: TRBJ2-5; d_gene: TRBD1; CDR3aa: CASSLGQGRETQYF; CDR3nt: TGTGCCAGCAGCTTAGGACAGGGTAGGGAGACCCAGTACTTC
v_gene: TRBV9; abundance: -; j_gene: TRBJ1-2; d_gene: TRBD1; CDR3aa: CASSADRGHAYYTF; CDR3nt: TGTGCCAGCAGCGCGGACAGGGGGCATGCTTACTACACCTTC
v_gene: TRBV19; abundance: -; j_gene: TRBJ2-7; d_gene: -; CDR3aa: CASSLGRGYEQYF; CDR3nt: TGTGCCAGTAGTTTGGGCAGGGGCTACGAGCAGTACTTC
v_gene: TRBV6-2/TRBV6-3; abundance: -; j_gene: TRBJ1-1; d_gene: -; CDR3aa: CASSYVRITEAFF; CDR3nt: TGTGCCAGCAGTTATGTGCGGATCACTGAAGCTTTCTTT
v_gene: TRBV28; abundance: -; j_gene: TRBJ1-2; d_gene: TRBD1; CDR3aa: CASSAPGQDYGYTF; CDR3nt: TGTGCCAGCAGTGCACCGGGACAGGACTATGGCTACACCTTC
v_gene: TRBV3-1/TRBV3-2; abundance: -; j_gene: TRBJ2-7; d_gene: -; CDR3aa: CASSQGSRGTISYEQYF; CDR3nt: TGTGCCAGCAGCCAAGGCTCCCGGGGGACCATTTCTTACGAGCAGTACTTC
v_gene: TRBV3-1/TRBV3-2; abundance: -; j_gene: TRBJ1-1; d_gene: -; CDR3aa: CASSSRGGGTEAFF; CDR3nt: TGTGCCAGCAGCTCCCGCGGGGGAGGCACTGAAGCTTTCTTT
v_gene: TRBV11-1; abundance: -; j_gene: TRBJ2-6; d_gene: -; CDR3aa: CASSLTRVYGANVLTF; CDR3nt: TGTGCCAGCAGCTTAACACGGGTGTACGGGGCCAACGTCCTGACTTTC
v_gene: TRBV6-5; abundance: -; j_gene: TRBJ2-5; d_gene: TRBD2; CDR3aa: CASSWVAGGPETQYF; CDR3nt: TGTGCCAGCAGCTGGGTAGCGGGGGGGCCGGAGACCCAGTACTTC
v_gene: TRBV7-3; abundance: -; j_gene: TRBJ2-1; d_gene: TRBD2; CDR3aa: CASSLTSTSGGSYNEQFF; CDR3nt: TGTGCCAGCAGCTTAACCTCGACTAGCGGGGGGTCCTACAATGAGCAGTTCTTC
v_gene: TRBV5-6; abundance: -; j_gene: TRBJ1-2; d_gene: TRBD1; CDR3aa: CASSFIGGEYGYTF; CDR3nt: TGTGCCAGCAGCTTTATAGGGGGCGAGTATGGCTACACCTTC
v_gene: TRBV5-6; abundance: -; j_gene: TRBJ2-7; d_gene: TRBD2; CDR3aa: CASSGGTSGGLEQYF; CDR3nt: TGTGCCAGCAGCGGCGGGACTAGCGGGGGGCTCGAGCAGTACTTC
v_gene: TRBV27; abundance: -; j_gene: TRBJ1-4; d_gene: -; CDR3aa: CASSPELLDSGKLFF; CDR3nt: TGTGCCAGCAGTCCAGAACTTTTGGACAGTGGAAAACTGTTTTTT
v_gene: TRBV2; abundance: few; j_gene: TRBJ1-2; d_gene: TRBD1; CDR3aa: CASSAGGKGSNYGYTF; CDR3nt: TGTGCCAGCAGTGCAGGGGGGAAGGGGAGTAACTATGGCTACACCTTC
v_gene: TRBV7-2; abundance: -; j_gene: TRBJ1-2; d_gene: -; CDR3aa: CASSSTGPEPYGYTF; CDR3nt: TGTGCCAGCAGTTCCACAGGGCCGGAGCCTTATGGCTACACCTTC
v_gene: TRBV7-8; abundance: -; j_gene: TRBJ2-3; d_gene: TRBD2; CDR3aa: CASSKTSGGERDTQYF; CDR3nt: TGTGCCAGCAGCAAAACTAGCGGGGGGGAAAGAGATACGCAGTATTTT
v_gene: TRBV29-1; abundance: -; j_gene: TRBJ2-7; d_gene: TRBD2; CDR3aa: CSVEDLSGGASNEQYF; CDR3nt: TGCAGCGTTGAAGATCTTAGCGGGGGGGCCAGCAACGAGCAGTACTTC
v_gene: TRBV7-3; abundance: -; j_gene: TRBJ2-7; d_gene: TRBD1; CDR3aa: CASSLDGTGNPYEQYF; CDR3nt: TGTGCCAGCAGCTTAGATGGGACAGGGAACCCCTACGAGCAGTACTTC
v_gene: TRBV5-1; abundance: -; j_gene: TRBJ2-7; d_gene: TRBD2; CDR3aa: CASSTGLAGVWKYF; CDR3nt: TGCGCCAGCAGCACGGGACTAGCGGGGGTATGGAAGTACTTC
v_gene: TRBV4-3; abundance: -; j_gene: TRBJ2-1; d_gene: -; CDR3aa: CASSQDGQKNNEQFF; CDR3nt: TGCGCCAGCAGCCAAGATGGACAGAAAAACAATGAGCAGTTCTTC
v_gene: TRBV19; abundance: -; j_gene: TRBJ1-1; d_gene: TRBD1; CDR3aa: CASKARTGKNTEAFF; CDR3nt: TGTGCCAGTAAGGCCCGGACAGGTAAGAACACTGAAGCTTTCTTT
v_gene: TRBV3-1/TRBV3-2; abundance: few; j_gene: TRBJ1-1; d_gene: -; CDR3aa: CASSRTANTEAFF; CDR3nt: TGTGCCAGCAGCCGAACAGCGAACACTGAAGCTTTCTTT
v_gene: TRBV19; abundance: -; j_gene: TRBJ2-2; d_gene: -; CDR3aa: CASSRGRGTGELFF; CDR3nt: TGTGCCAGTAGCAGGGGTAGGGGAACCGGGGAGCTGTTTTTT
v_gene: TRBV6-5; abundance: -; j_gene: TRBJ1-2; d_gene: TRBD1; CDR3aa: CASSYSTGNYGYTF; CDR3nt: TGTGCCAGCAGTTACTCGACAGGGAACTATGGCTACACCTTC
v_gene: TRBV15; abundance: -; j_gene: TRBJ2-7; d_gene: TRBD1; CDR3aa: CATSSWGQGDEQYF; CDR3nt: TGTGCCACCAGCTCCTGGGGACAGGGTGACGAGCAGTACTTC
v_gene: TRBV5-4; abundance: -; j_gene: TRBJ2-3; d_gene: TRBD2; CDR3aa: CASSLVVAGENDQYF; CDR3nt: TGTGCCAGCAGCTTGGTAGTAGCGGGGGAAAACGACCAGTATTTT
v_gene: TRBV25-1; abundance: -; j_gene: TRBJ2-7; d_gene: -; CDR3aa: CASSAETGPGEQYF; CDR3nt: TGTGCCAGCAGTGCCGAGACAGGACCTGGGGAGCAGTACTTC
v_gene: TRBV11-3; abundance: -; j_gene: TRBJ2-5; d_gene: TRBD2; CDR3aa: CASSSGGGGFQETQYF; CDR3nt: TGTGCCAGCAGCTCGGGAGGCGGGGGGTTCCAAGAGACCCAGTACTTC
v_gene: TRBV30; abundance: -; j_gene: TRBJ2-3; d_gene: TRBD2; CDR3aa: CAWSVQAGGSDTQYF; CDR3nt: TGTGCCTGGAGTGTACAAGCGGGGGGGTCAGATACGCAGTATTTT
v_gene: TRBV6-5; abundance: once; j_gene: TRBJ1-6; d_gene: -; CDR3aa: CASRTGPYNSPLHF; CDR3nt: TGTGCCAGCAGGACAGGTCCTTATAATTCACCCCTCCACTTT
v_gene: TRBV19; abundance: once; j_gene: TRBJ1-2; d_gene: TRBD1; CDR3aa: CASSIIRQGGGYTF; CDR3nt: TGTGCCAGTAGTATAATAAGACAGGGAGGAGGCTACACCTTC
v_gene: TRBV4-2; abundance: -; j_gene: TRBJ2-1; d_gene: TRBD2; CDR3aa: CASIGGAINEQFF; CDR3nt: TGTGCCAGCATCGGGGGGGCGATCAATGAGCAGTTCTTC
v_gene: TRBV7-7; abundance: -; j_gene: TRBJ2-1; d_gene: TRBD2; CDR3aa: CASSLVIAGLSSYNEQFF; CDR3nt: TGTGCTAGCAGCTTAGTAATAGCGGGGCTTAGCTCCTACAATGAGCAGTTCTTC
v_gene: TRBV28; abundance: -; j_gene: TRBJ2-2; d_gene: TRBD2; CDR3aa: CASSLGRGTTGELFF; CDR3nt: TGTGCCAGCAGTTTAGGGCGGGGGACCACCGGGGAGCTGTTTTTT
v_gene: TRBV18; abundance: -; j_gene: TRBJ2-5; d_gene: -; CDR3aa: CASSPPGPQETQYF; CDR3nt: TGTGCCAGCTCACCCCCTGGGCCGCAGGAGACCCAGTACTTC
v_gene: TRBV5-4; abundance: -; j_gene: TRBJ2-7; d_gene: TRBD1; CDR3aa: CASSMGQPSNYEQYF; CDR3nt: TGTGCCAGCAGCATGGGACAGCCTTCCAACTACGAGCAGTACTTC
v_gene: TRBV5-4; abundance: -; j_gene: TRBJ2-5; d_gene: -; CDR3aa: CASSSGGIETQYF; CDR3nt: TGTGCCAGCAGCTCTGGAGGTATAGAGACCCAGTACTTC
v_gene: TRBV5-6; abundance: -; j_gene: TRBJ2-7; d_gene: TRBD2; CDR3aa: CASRLGGAYEQYF; CDR3nt: TGTGCCAGCAGGCTCGGGGGGGCCTACGAGCAGTACTTC
v_gene: TRBV7-2; abundance: -; j_gene: TRBJ1-4; d_gene: -; CDR3aa: CASSPDRWQNEKLFF; CDR3nt: TGTGCCAGCAGCCCCGACAGGTGGCAAAACGAAAAACTGTTTTTT
v_gene: TRBV6-5; abundance: -; j_gene: TRBJ2-3; d_gene: -; CDR3aa: CASPRGQFGSGTQYF; CDR3nt: TGTGCCAGCCCGCGGGGACAGTTTGGATCGGGTACGCAGTATTTT
v_gene: TRBV9; abundance: -; j_gene: TRBJ2-3; d_gene: -; CDR3aa: CASSVGVESTDTQYF; CDR3nt: TGTGCCAGCAGCGTAGGCGTGGAGAGCACAGATACGCAGTATTTT
v_gene: TRBV13; abundance: -; j_gene: TRBJ2-2; d_gene: -; CDR3aa: CASSSSQGGFYSNTGELFF; CDR3nt: TGTGCCAGCAGCTCTAGCCAGGGGGGCTTCTATTCGAACACCGGGGAGCTGTTTTTT
v_gene: TRBV3-1/TRBV3-2; abundance: once; j_gene: TRBJ2-7; d_gene: TRBD2; CDR3aa: CASSPGTRDSYEQYF; CDR3nt: TGTGCCAGCAGCCCCGGGACTAGGGACTCCTACGAGCAGTACTTC
v_gene: TRBV5-1; abundance: -; j_gene: TRBJ1-2; d_gene: TRBD1; CDR3aa: CASSPRTGGSYGYTF; CDR3nt: TGCGCCAGCAGCCCCCGGACAGGGGGGAGCTACGGCTACACCTTC
v_gene: TRBV18; abundance: few; j_gene: TRBJ2-2; d_gene: TRBD1; CDR3aa: CASSRRTGSAGELFF; CDR3nt: TGTGCCAGCTCACGTCGGACAGGGAGTGCCGGGGAGCTGTTTTTT
v_gene: TRBV4-3; abundance: -; j_gene: TRBJ2-7; d_gene: -; CDR3aa: CASSPTEIQSEQYF; CDR3nt: TGCGCCAGCAGTCCCACAGAGATTCAAAGCGAGCAGTACTTC
v_gene: TRBV9; abundance: -; j_gene: TRBJ1-1; d_gene: TRBD1; CDR3aa: CASSVVQGAYTEAFF; CDR3nt: TGTGCCAGCAGCGTAGTCCAGGGGGCATACACTGAAGCTTTCTTT
v_gene: TRBV6-5; abundance: -; j_gene: TRBJ2-6; d_gene: TRBD1; CDR3aa: CASSYFQGVGANVLTF; CDR3nt: TGTGCCAGCAGTTACTTCCAGGGGGTTGGGGCCAACGTCCTGACTTTC
v_gene: TRBV7-2; abundance: many; j_gene: TRBJ1-2; d_gene: TRBD1; CDR3aa: CASSLEVWDRGGYTF; CDR3nt: TGTGCCAGCAGCTTAGAGGTCTGGGACAGGGGTGGCTACACCTTC
v_gene: TRBV30; abundance: -; j_gene: TRBJ1-2; d_gene: -; CDR3aa: CAWKVGREKSNYGYTF; CDR3nt: TGTGCCTGGAAGGTGGGCAGGGAAAAATCTAACTATGGCTACACCTTC
v_gene: TRBV6-5; abundance: -; j_gene: TRBJ2-5; d_gene: TRBD2; CDR3aa: CASSITSGGGETQYF; CDR3nt: TGTGCCAGCAGTATTACTAGCGGGGGAGGAGAGACCCAGTACTTC
v_gene: TRBV7-2; abundance: -; j_gene: TRBJ2-4; d_gene: TRBD2; CDR3aa: CASSPGTSGGASKNIQYF; CDR3nt: TGTGCCAGCAGCCCCGGGACTAGCGGGGGGGCTTCCAAAAACATTCAGTACTTC
v_gene: TRBV19; abundance: -; j_gene: TRBJ2-3; d_gene: TRBD1; CDR3aa: CASSYRGLDTQYF; CDR3nt: TGTGCCAGTAGCTACAGGGGGCTGGATACGCAGTATTTT
v_gene: TRBV19; abundance: -; j_gene: TRBJ1-5; d_gene: -; CDR3aa: CASSGTRGVGNQPQHF; CDR3nt: TGTGCCAGTAGCGGGACCAGGGGAGTAGGCAATCAGCCCCAGCATTTT
v_gene: TRBV19; abundance: -; j_gene: TRBJ1-2; d_gene: -; CDR3aa: CASERRANYGYTF; CDR3nt: TGTGCCAGCGAGCGCAGGGCAAACTATGGCTACACCTTC